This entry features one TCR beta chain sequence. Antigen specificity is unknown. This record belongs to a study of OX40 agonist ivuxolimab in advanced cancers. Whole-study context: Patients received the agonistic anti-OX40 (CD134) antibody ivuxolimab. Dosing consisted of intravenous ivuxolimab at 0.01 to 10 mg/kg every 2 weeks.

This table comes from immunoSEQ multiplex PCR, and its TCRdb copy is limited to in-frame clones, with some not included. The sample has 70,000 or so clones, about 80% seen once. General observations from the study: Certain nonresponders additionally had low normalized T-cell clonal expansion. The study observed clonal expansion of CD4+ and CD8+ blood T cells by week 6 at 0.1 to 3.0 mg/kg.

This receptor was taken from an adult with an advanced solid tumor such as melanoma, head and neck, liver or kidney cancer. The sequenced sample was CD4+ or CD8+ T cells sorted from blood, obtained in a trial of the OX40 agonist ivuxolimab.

The CDR3 region has the DNA TGTGCCAGCAGTGTTCGGAATGAGCAGTTCTTC. Its protein product is CASSVRNEQFF. The chain carries TRBV2 and TRBJ2-1; D unclear. In germline, CDR1 is SNHLY, CDR2 FYNNEI. CDR3 length: 11 amino acids. The V end was cut by 4 bases, the J end by 7 bases, with 5 bases between.